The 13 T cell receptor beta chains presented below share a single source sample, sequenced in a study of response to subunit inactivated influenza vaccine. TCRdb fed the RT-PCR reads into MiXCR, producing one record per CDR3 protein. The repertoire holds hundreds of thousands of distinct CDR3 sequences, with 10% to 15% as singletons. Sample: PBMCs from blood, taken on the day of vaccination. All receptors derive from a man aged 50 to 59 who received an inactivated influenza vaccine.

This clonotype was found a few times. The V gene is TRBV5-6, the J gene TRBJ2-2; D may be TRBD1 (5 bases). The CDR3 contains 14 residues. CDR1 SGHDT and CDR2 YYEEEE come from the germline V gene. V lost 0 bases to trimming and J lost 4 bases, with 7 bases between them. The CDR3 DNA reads TGTGCCAGCAGCTTGGAAGGGGTCACCGGGGAGCTGTTTTTT. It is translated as CASSLEGVTGELFF.

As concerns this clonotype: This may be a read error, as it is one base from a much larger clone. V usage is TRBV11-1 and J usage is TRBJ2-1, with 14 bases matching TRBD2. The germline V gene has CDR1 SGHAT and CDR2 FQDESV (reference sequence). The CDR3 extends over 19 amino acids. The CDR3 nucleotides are TGTGCCAGCAGCTTATGGACAGGACTAGCGGGAGGTCGGTACAATGAGAAGTTCTTC. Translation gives CASSLWTGLAGGRYNEKFF. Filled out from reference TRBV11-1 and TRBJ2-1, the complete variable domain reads EAEVAQSPRYKITEKSQAVAFWCDPISGHATLYWYRQILGQGPELLVQFQDESVVDDSQLPKDRFSAERLKGVDSTLKIQPAELGDSAMYLCASSLWTGLAGGRYNEKFFGPGTRLTVL.

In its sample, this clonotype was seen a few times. CDR3 bases: TGTGCCAGCAGCTTAAGCATTAAAGGCACCGGGGAGCTGTTTTTT. Residues: CASSLSIKGTGELFF. The rearrangement links TRBV7-8 to TRBJ2-2; D gene unclear. CDR1 SGHVS and CDR2 FQNEAQ come from the germline V gene. V lost 2 bases to trimming and J lost 4 bases, with 11 bases between them. The CDR3 sequence is 15 residues long.

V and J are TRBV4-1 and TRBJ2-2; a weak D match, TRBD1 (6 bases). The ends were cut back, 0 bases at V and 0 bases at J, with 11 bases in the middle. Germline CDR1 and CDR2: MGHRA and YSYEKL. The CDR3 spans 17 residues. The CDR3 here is CASSQDTTGANTGELFF. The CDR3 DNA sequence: TGCGCCAGCAGCCAAGACACGACAGGCGCGAACACCGGGGAGCTGTTTTTT.

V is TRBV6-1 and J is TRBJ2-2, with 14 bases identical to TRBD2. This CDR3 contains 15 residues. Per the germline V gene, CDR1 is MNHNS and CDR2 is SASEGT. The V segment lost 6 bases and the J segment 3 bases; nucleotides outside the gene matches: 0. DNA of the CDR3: TGTGCCAGCAGGGGACTAGCGGGAGACACCGGGGAGCTGTTTTTT. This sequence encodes CASRGLAGDTGELFF.

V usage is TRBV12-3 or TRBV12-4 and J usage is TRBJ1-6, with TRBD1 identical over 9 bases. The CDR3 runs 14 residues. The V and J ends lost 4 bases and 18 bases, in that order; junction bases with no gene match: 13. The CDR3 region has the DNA TGTGCCAGCAGTTCCGGGGACAGGGTTGAGGTCCACCACTTT. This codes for CASSSGDRVEVHHF.

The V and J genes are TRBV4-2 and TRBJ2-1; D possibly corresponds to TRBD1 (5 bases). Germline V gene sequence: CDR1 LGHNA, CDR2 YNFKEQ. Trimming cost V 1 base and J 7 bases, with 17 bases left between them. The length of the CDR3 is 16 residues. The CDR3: CASSQGGVRVENEQFF. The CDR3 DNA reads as TGTGCCAGCAGCCAAGGTGGGGTCAGGGTGGAGAATGAGCAGTTCTTC.

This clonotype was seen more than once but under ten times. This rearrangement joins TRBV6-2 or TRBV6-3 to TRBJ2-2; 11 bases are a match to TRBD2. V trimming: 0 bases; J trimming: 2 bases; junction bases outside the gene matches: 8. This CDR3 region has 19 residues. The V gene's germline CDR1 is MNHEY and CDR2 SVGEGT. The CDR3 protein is CASSYSIAGGPGNTGELFF. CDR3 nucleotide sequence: TGTGCCAGCAGTTACTCGATAGCGGGGGGGCCAGGAAACACCGGGGAGCTGTTTTTT.

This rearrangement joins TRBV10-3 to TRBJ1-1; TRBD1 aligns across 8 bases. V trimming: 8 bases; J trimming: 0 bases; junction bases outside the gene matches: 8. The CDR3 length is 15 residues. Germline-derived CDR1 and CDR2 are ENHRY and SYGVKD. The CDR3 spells CAIRPGTGMNTEAFF. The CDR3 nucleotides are TGTGCCATCCGTCCCGGGACAGGTATGAACACTGAAGCTTTCTTT.

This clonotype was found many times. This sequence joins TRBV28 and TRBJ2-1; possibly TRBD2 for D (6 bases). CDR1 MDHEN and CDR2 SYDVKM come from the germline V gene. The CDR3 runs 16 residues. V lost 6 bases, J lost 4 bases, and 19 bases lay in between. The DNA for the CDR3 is TGTGCCAGCAGACCCGTCGAGGGCGGACTATACAATGAGCAGTTCTTC. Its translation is CASRPVEGGLYNEQFF.

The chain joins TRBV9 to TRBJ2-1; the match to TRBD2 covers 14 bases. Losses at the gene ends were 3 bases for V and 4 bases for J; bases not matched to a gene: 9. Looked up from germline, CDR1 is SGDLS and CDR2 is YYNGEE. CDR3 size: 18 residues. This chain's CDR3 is CASSASTSGRAFYNEQFF. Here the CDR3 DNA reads TGTGCCAGCAGCGCCTCGACTAGCGGGAGGGCGTTTTACAATGAGCAGTTCTTC.

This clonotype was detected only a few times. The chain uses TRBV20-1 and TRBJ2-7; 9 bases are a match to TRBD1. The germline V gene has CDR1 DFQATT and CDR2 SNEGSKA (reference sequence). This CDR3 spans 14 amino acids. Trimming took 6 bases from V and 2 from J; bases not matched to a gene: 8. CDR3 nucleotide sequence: TGCAGTGCGAATCCGGGACAGGGTACCTACGAGCAGTACTTC. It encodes CSANPGQGTYEQYF.

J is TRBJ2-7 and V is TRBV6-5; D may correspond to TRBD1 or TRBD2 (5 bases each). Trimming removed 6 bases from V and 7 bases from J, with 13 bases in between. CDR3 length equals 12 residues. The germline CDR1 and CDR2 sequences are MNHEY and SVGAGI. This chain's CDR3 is CASRTIGAEQYF. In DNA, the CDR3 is TGTGCCAGCAGGACGATCGGGGCTGAGCAGTACTTC.